This TCR beta chain was identified during a study of T cells in Graves' hyperthyroidism and ophthalmopathy. Study details: Specimen type is peripheral blood, collected at initial diagnosis prior to any treatment.

Using RNA transcripts as the source, TCR beta CDR3 regions were amplified. Primed by the HTBI set, a first-round RT-PCR was run on the TCR CDR3. TCRdb independently ran MiXCR on the multiplex PCR reads; one entry per CDR3 protein. Among about 270,000 distinct CDR3 sequences listed, less than 30% were seen once. The V and J ends lost 7 bases and 10 bases, in that order; junction bases with no gene match: 7. This CDR3 region has 13 residues. Germline CDR1 reads SNHLY; CDR2 reads FYNNEI. Study observations and caveats: Ophthalmopathy cases were set apart from stable hyperthyroidism by a 13 V-J model. Blood also held most thyroid clonotypes expanded beyond 0.001.

This clonotype was observed at least ten times. Its specificity is unknown. The V call is TRBV2, the J call TRBJ1-1; the match to TRBD1 covers 12 bases. The sequencing sample was made of blood. This TCR derives from a man aged 35-49 years with Graves' hyperthyroidism that later progressed to Graves' ophthalmopathy. The CDR3 DNA is TGTGCCAGCAACCGGGACAGGGGGCGCGGAGCTTTCTTT. It codes for CASNRDRGRGAFF.